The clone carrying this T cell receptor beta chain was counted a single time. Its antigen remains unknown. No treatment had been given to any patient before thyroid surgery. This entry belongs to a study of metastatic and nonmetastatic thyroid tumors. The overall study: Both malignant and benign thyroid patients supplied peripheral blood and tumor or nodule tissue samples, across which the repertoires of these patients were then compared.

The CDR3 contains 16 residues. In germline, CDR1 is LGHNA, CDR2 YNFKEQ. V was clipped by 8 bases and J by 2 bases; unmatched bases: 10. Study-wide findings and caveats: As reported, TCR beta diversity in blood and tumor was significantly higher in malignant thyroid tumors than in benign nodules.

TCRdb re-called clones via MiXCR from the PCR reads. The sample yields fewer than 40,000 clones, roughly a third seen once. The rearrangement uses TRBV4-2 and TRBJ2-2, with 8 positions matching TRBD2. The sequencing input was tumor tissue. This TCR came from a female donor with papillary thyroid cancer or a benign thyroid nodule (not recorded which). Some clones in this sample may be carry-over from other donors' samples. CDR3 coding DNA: TGTGCCAGCTACTCCGGGGGGGCACCTAACACCGGGGAGCTGTTTTTT. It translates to CASYSGGAPNTGELFF.